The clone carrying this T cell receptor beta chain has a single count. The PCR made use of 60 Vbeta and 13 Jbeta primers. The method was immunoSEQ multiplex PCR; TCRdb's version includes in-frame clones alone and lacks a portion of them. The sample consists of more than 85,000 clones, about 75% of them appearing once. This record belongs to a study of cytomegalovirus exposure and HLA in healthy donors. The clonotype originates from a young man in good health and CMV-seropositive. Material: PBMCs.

The CDR3 DNA follows: TGTGCTAGTGCCCCAACAGGGTTCTGGGGCAATGAGCAGTTCTTC. Protein product: CASAPTGFWGNEQFF. The chain is built from TRBV12-5 and TRBJ2-1; possible D gene TRBD1, 6 bases. The CDR3 spans 15 residues. The germline CDR1 and CDR2 sequences are LGHNT and FRNRAP. V was pared by 7 bases and J by 6 bases, with 19 bases between.